One TCR beta chain is described in this entry. The data are from a study of blood T cell repertoires in COVID-19. The CDR3 covers 12 residues. The junction had 10 bases not matched to a gene; V was cut back by 8 bases and J by 8 bases. Germline CDR1 is SQVTM and CDR2 is ANQGSEA. TCRdb's copy holds only in-frame clones and misses some; the assay was immunoSEQ multiplex PCR. The sample has 400,000 to 450,000 clones, roughly 90% seen once. In Seattle, patients joined the study during active infection and were tracked longitudinally. What was sequenced was peripheral blood. This clonotype originated in a woman aged 40 to 50 with COVID-19, enrolled during active disease. The chain joins TRBV29-1 to TRBJ2-5, with TRBD2 identical over 8 bases. CDR3 sequence reads: CSSTTSAPTQYF. Written as DNA, the CDR3 is TGCAGCTCAACGACTAGCGCTCCAACCCAGTACTTC.